This T cell receptor (beta chain) was recorded in a study of cytomegalovirus exposure and HLA in healthy donors (dated by TCRdb to the late 2010s). Background for the entire study: An earlier analysis of some 500 of the donors reported 250 to 300 Gb of sequence data and 100 million to 140 million unique TCR beta sequences from some 180 million T cells. Genome-wide SNP genotypes for about 60% of the 666 donors were used in a later genetic analysis, which treated that subset as a discovery cohort. The study profiled the T cell repertoires of under 700 subjects by immunosequencing and related them to cytomegalovirus serostatus. The study was designed to test whether signatures of past pathogen exposure could be identified by cataloging public T cell receptors. High-throughput TCR immunosequencing, statistical association of individual TCRs with disease status, and machine learning were combined to predict cytomegalovirus infection status. Because of strong linkage in the cohort, roughly 5 DR-DQ haplotypes were treated as single units for association and clustering. All discovery cohort repertoires had been generated using a single sequencing platform. Typing coverage varied by locus: roughly 629-630 donors for A, B, C, DRB1 and DQB1; approximately 500 for DQA1; about 570 for DPA1; 450 to 480 for DPB1. Across about 370 genotyped donors of the cohort, an average of 235,054 unique TCR beta nucleotide sequences per donor were sequenced, and roughly 17% of those sequences were non-productive. About 300 gigabases of sequencing data and approximately 92 million unique TCR sequences made up an early release that covered some 640 HLA-typed donors. A later analysis re-examined previously published TCR beta repertoires from just over 650 donors and added high-resolution HLA genotyping to investigate patterns of TCR occurrence. A separate validation cohort of approximately 130 different subjects was used in addition to the 666-subject first cohort. Donor age, sex, ethnicity and CMV serostatus were compiled together with the repertoire data. Of the 300 to 400 genotyped donors, 65% to 90% fell in the genetic ancestry cluster associated with self-reported Caucasian donors. An earlier analysis of about 600 of the donors used high-throughput TCR beta sequencing to judge whether each TCR beta V gene segment behaved as functional or pseudogenic. Rather than drawing on any new phenotypic data, the later analysis identified candidate immune exposures from TCR beta sequences and the way those sequences occurred across donors. Both class I and class II loci were covered by HLA typing, at four-digit resolution.

The cohort consisted of approximately 690 healthy bone marrow donors. Cohort members were all nominally healthy when sampled, although unrecorded immune exposures were likely present. The donor tested CMV seronegative and was one of the 352 seronegative cohort members. A peripheral blood sample was provided by each donor, and peripheral blood mononuclear cells were used for TCR beta sequencing. The Qiagen DNeasy Blood Extraction Kit was used to extract genomic DNA from the blood cell samples. The germline V gene supplies CDR1 SGHNT and CDR2 YENEEA. V and J are truncated by 4 bases and 2 bases respectively, leaving an intervening sequence of 8 bases. Measured from the cysteine to the phenylalanine, the CDR3 is 13 residues long. This entry keeps only the CDR3 DNA: 39 bases, framed from base 1. What the research found in general, with its limitations: The only immune exposure information available for the cohort was CMV serostatus. Linkage disequilibrium might explain the correlated functional status among segregating V segments, but an unknown experimental factor could not be excluded. A later genetic analysis reported fewer N-insertions in productive TCRs among donors in an Asian-associated ancestry cluster than the approximately 670-donor mean. Presence/absence analyses assumed roughly uniform sequencing depth across donors, an assumption that may not hold. Broadly in line with IMGT annotations, most TCR beta V segments showed up in productive rearrangements about 87% or about 30% of the time in an earlier analysis of 587 of the donors. In a later analysis, most CMV-associated TCR beta chains were found to appear HLA-restricted, with HLA associations seemingly driven largely by CMV exposure. V-gene and J-gene trimming of TCR beta chains was associated with a missense DCLRE1C variant in a later genetic analysis, and the association was replicated in an independent cohort. A later analysis associated 16,951 TCR beta sequences with specific HLA alleles at a false discovery rate of 0.05. In both the original and validation cohorts, the classifier was reported to diagnose cytomegalovirus status with high specificity and sensitivity. Some IMGT-functional V segments, including TRBV6-2 and TRBV6-3, could not be distinguished by the 87-base-pair reads and were therefore excluded. A group of highly shared sequence variants was considered likely to be a technical artifact of the sequencing pipeline. Most TCR sequences were seen in very few donors, while some public TCRs were found in many individuals. The study gave a list of more than 150 TCR beta chains associated with cytomegalovirus. A further reported finding was that TCR beta sequences accurately predicted the HLA-A and HLA-B alleles for most subjects in the first cohort. Three of the identified cytomegalovirus-associated TCR beta chains were confirmed in vitro to be specific for cytomegalovirus antigens. It was suggested by the authors that the approach could potentially be generalized to other disease states and immunological phenotypes. Because some donors lacked HLA typing at each locus, the association tests relied only on the typed subset. The earlier analysis of approximately 590 of the donors excluded some 15 rarely observed V segments, including chromosome 9 orphons, because counts were too low. Assigning TCR associations to individual alleles was difficult when HLA alleles, especially DR and DQ, strongly co-occurred. In this cohort, only TCR beta chains were sequenced, and detectable features were limited by the absence of alpha or paired-chain data. A later analysis reported that several top co-occurrence clusters appeared linked to parvovirus B19, influenza, CMV and Epstein-Barr virus. In a later analysis, TCR association rates were found to vary across HLA loci, with the most associated TCRs seen for DRB1 alleles and the fewest for HLA-C alleles. A later analysis found that HLA-associated TCR beta chains were more clonally expanded and had lower generation probabilities than equally common non-associated chains.

The library was built by means of the immunoSEQ multiplex PCR assay. For the multiplex PCR, a mixture combining 60 forward primers for TCR Vbeta segments and 13 reverse primers for TCR Jbeta segments was used. The CDR3 region of rearranged TCR beta genes was amplified from genomic DNA with a multiplex PCR assay. The Illumina HiSeq System was used to sequence the amplified TCR beta libraries as 87-base-pair reads. The paper's processing steps were these. In a later analysis, some 80 million unique TCR beta chains were counted across the roughly 610 repertoires, and roughly 10 million of these chains were shared by at least two donors. To remove PCR and sequencing errors, raw reads were error-corrected and collapsed into unique sequences using a nearest-neighbor algorithm that merged closely related sequences. CDR3 sequences were aligned to IMGT reference sequences to assign V, D and J gene segments. Each retained sequence needed at least a six-nucleotide match to both a V gene segment and a J gene segment. A rearrangement was called productive if the CDR3 had no stop codons and remained in frame with V and J, and every other rearrangement was called non-productive. CDR3 was defined according to IMGT convention as the region running from the second conserved V-encoded cysteine to the conserved J-encoded phenylalanine. The earlier analysis of fewer than 750 of the donors excluded sequences that lacked an unambiguous match to a single V gene segment. An earlier analysis of over 450 of the donors classified V segments as functional when productive rearrangements were above 56.7% and as segregating when the standard deviation between donors was above 5%. A statistical classification framework was built to diagnose cytomegalovirus status from the catalog of TCR beta chain sequences. In a later analysis, TCR nucleotide sequences were compared against IMGT/GENE-DB human TR gene sequences so that V and J genes could be assigned. Using the TCRdist pipeline, a later analysis assigned CDR3 sequences along with most-parsimonious VDJ recombination scenarios. A later analysis defined each TCR beta chain by its CDR3 amino acid sequence plus V-gene family, and excluded reads lacking a unique V-gene family. A later analysis removed 450 to 600 highly shared, low-generation-probability nucleotide sequences to deal with suspected cross-contamination and a sequencing artifact. A later analysis calculated a clonal expansion index for each public chain from normalized within-repertoire ranks of inferred template counts. In a later analysis, generation probabilities were computed with a VDJ recombination model fitted to out-of-frame rearrangements, and the resulting probabilities were checked against IGoR. A later analysis scored TCR-TCR, TCR-HLA and TCR-CMV co-occurrence with hypergeometric tests, applying a repertoire-size bias correction to TCR pairs. To estimate false discovery rates, a later analysis permuted the HLA or CMV assignments 20 times. A later analysis grouped co-occurring TCRs with DBSCAN, adding TCRdist sequence similarity when clustering within HLA-allele-positive subsets. For co-occurrence clustering, repertoires with fewer than 30,000 or more than 120,000 public chains were excluded, along with roughly 5 repertoires with anomalous nucleotide sharing. The table was pulled from immuneACCESS by TCRdb, which kept in-frame rearrangements only. Such tables lose some clones; where checked, under half of the loss comes from unresolved V genes, and the rest has no known cause. V and J calls and clone size are those listed in that table; D and trimming were worked out from the DNA. For this sample the table gives 130,000 or so clones, of which 77% were detected only once. Clones ranked in the top ten supply about 1.6% of the sample.

Worth noting for this clone: Its binding antigen is unknown. The record has no base qualities; no much larger clone is one base away.

This TCR was recovered from a female donor in good health and CMV-seronegative. The sequenced material came from PBMCs. The chain joins TRBV11-3 to TRBJ2-5; a tentative D match to TRBD2 spans 6 bases. CDR3 protein: CASSWGLQETQYF. Here is the DNA: TGTGCCAGCAGCTGGGGACTTCAAGAGACCCAGTACTTC.